What follows are 24 T cell receptor beta chains derived from one specimen sequenced in a study of graft-versus-host responses after intestinal transplantation. Antigens for these TCRs are unknown. Assay used: immunoSEQ multiplex PCR; TCRdb lists only in-frame clones, some missing. In the table there are about 41,000 clones, around 95% of which are singletons. The sample was unstimulated CD8+ T cells sorted from spleen or lymph node cells, taken before transplant. The source is a human donor who was the organ donor for an intestinal transplant.

The chain employs TRBV4-1 and TRBJ2-1; 12 nucleotides align to TRBD1. Losses at the gene ends were 3 bases for V and 2 bases for J; bases not matched to a gene: 5. The CDR3 runs 17 residues. From germline, CDR1 is MGHRA and CDR2 YSYEKL. For the CDR3, the DNA is TGCGCCAGCAGCCATGTGGGGACAGGGGGCGCCTACAATGAGCAGTTCTTC. Translating it yields CASSHVGTGGAYNEQFF.

This chain joins TRBV7-6 and TRBJ2-7; D not resolved. V was trimmed by 0 bases and J by 5 bases, leaving 8 bases between them. This CDR3 is 13 amino acids long. In germline, CDR1 is SGHVS, CDR2 FNYEAQ. The CDR3 loop reads CASSLAKGHEQYF. The CDR3 bases are TGTGCCAGCAGCTTAGCGAAAGGGCACGAGCAGTACTTC.

The genes are TRBV7-9 and TRBJ1-3, with 7 nucleotides matching TRBD1. CDR1 SEHNR and CDR2 FQNEAQ come from the germline V gene (reference sequence). V lost 4 bases to trimming and J lost 2 bases; unmatched junction nucleotides: 2. CDR3 length equals 14 residues. CDR3 in amino acids: CASSSTGPGNTIYF. The CDR3 DNA follows: TGTGCCAGCAGCTCGACAGGGCCTGGAAACACCATATATTTT. Supplemented by reference TRBV7-9 and TRBJ1-3, the full variable domain reads DTGVSQNPRHKITKRGQNVTFRCDPISEHNRLYWYRQTLGQGPEFLTYFQNEAQLEKSRLLSDRFSAERPKGSFSTLEIQRTEQGDSAMYLCASSSTGPGNTIYFGEGSWLTVV.

The V gene is TRBV10-2, the J gene TRBJ1-1; 7 nucleotides agree with TRBD1. Germline CDR1 WSHSY, CDR2 SAAADI. The V and J ends lost 0 bases and 5 bases, in that order; junction bases with no gene match: 9. The CDR3 sequence is 16 residues long. The CDR3 sequence is CASSESPLTGWTEAFF. CDR3 DNA sequence: TGCGCCAGCAGTGAGTCCCCACTGACAGGGTGGACTGAAGCTTTCTTT.

The rearrangement links TRBV5-1 to TRBJ2-5; 9 positions match TRBD1. The J call is doubtful: the DNA matches TRBJ2-7 better. The V gene's germline CDR1 is SGHRS and CDR2 YFSETQ. The CDR3 runs 16 residues. CDR3 residues: CASSWASGTGTYEQYF. The CDR3 DNA sequence: TGCGCCAGCAGCTGGGCGTCAGGGACAGGGACCTACGAGCAGTACTTC.

This clone was seen only a few times. The chain is built from TRBV10-3 and TRBJ1-6; D call uncertain. This CDR3 contains 19 residues. Germline assignment: CDR1 ENHRY and CDR2 SYGVKD. The V end lost 0 bases, the J end lost 3 bases, and 18 bases lay between the germline ends. The CDR3 is CAISESNLWGGRYNSPLHF. CDR3 sequence (DNA): TGTGCCATCAGTGAGTCGAATCTTTGGGGAGGGCGCTATAATTCACCCCTCCACTTT.

This rearrangement joins TRBV7-9 to TRBJ1-1; TRBD1 might be the D (5 bases). CDR1 is SEHNR, CDR2 FQNEAQ, per germline (reference sequence). The CDR3 is 15 amino acids. The V gene lost 6 bases and the J gene lost 4 bases, with 18 bases spanning the gap. CDR3 loop: CASRTTRGGTTEAFF. DNA for the CDR3: TGTGCCAGCAGGACAACCCGGGGGGGGACCACTGAAGCTTTCTTT.

The V and J genes are TRBV9 and TRBJ1-5, with D hard to call. CDR3 length equals 13 residues. CDR1 and CDR2 from the germline V gene are SGDLS and YYNGEE. V gave up 2 bases and J gave up 3 bases, with 6 bases separating them. The CDR3: CASSVSNNQPQHF. As DNA, the CDR3 is TGTGCCAGCAGCGTTAGTAACAATCAGCCCCAGCATTTT.

With respect to this clone: This is likely a read error, given that the CDR3 carries no conserved phenylalanine or tryptophan at its end. The DNA is left out, because the CDR3 cannot be placed on it with certainty; the CDR3 is given as TCRdb lists it. The chain recombines TRBV2 with TRBJ2-7. A total of 11 residues make up the CDR3, ends included. In germline, CDR1 is SNHLY, CDR2 FYNNEI. The CDR3: CASSVSGRYVI.

This clone was detected only once. The chain joins TRBV7-6 to TRBJ2-2; D call uncertain. V was shortened by 3 bases and J by 0 bases, with 8 bases between the two germline ends. Germline loops: CDR1 SGHVS, CDR2 FNYEAQ. This CDR3 contains 15 residues. The CDR3 coding sequence is TGTGCCAGCAGCTTGTTAGGCCCGAACACCGGGGAGCTGTTTTTT. Translation: CASSLLGPNTGELFF.

This chain joins TRBV18 and TRBJ2-5, with 12 bases lining up with TRBD2. The CDR3 runs to 15 residues. V gave up 3 bases and J gave up 2 bases; unmatched junction bases: 1. Germline-derived CDR1 and CDR2 are KGHSH and LQKENI. CDR3 DNA: TGTGCCAGCTCACCTGGACTAGCGGGGCAAGAGACCCAGTACTTC. It codes for CASSPGLAGQETQYF.

This clone was observed a single time. The CDR3 DNA reads as TGTGCCAGCAGTTATGAGGGGGCAGGGGCCAACGTCCTGACTTTC. This translates into CASSYEGAGANVLTF. The rearrangement uses TRBV6-6 and TRBJ2-6, with TRBD1 identical over 7 bases. The CDR3 covers 15 residues. Per the germline V gene, CDR1 is MNHNY and CDR2 is SVGAGI (reference sequence). After removal of 3 bases from V and 4 bases from J, the junction contained 3 bases not matched to a gene.

The chain uses TRBV6-1 and TRBJ2-2; 8 bases align to TRBD1. Germline CDR1 is MNHNS and CDR2 is SASEGT. This CDR3 contains 15 residues. Germline trimming cut 6 bases from V and 2 bases from J; bases unmatched to any gene: 5. The CDR3 protein is CASSSGTGNTGELFF. CDR3 nucleotides: TGTGCCAGCAGCTCCGGGACAGGCAACACCGGGGAGCTGTTTTTT.

The chain couples TRBV7-3 to TRBJ2-5; 9 nucleotides line up with TRBD1. Germline trimming cut 5 bases from V and 5 bases from J; bases unmatched to any gene: 9. CDR3 length: 15 residues. Per the germline V gene, CDR1 is SGHTA and CDR2 is FQGTGA. CDR3 sequence reads: CASSMWGTGTETQYF. The CDR3 nucleotides are TGTGCCAGCAGCATGTGGGGGACAGGGACGGAGACCCAGTACTTC. Drawing the rest from reference TRBV7-3 and TRBJ2-5, the complete variable domain is GAGVSQTPSNKVTEKGKYVELRCDPISGHTALYWYRQSLGQGPEFLIYFQGTGAADDSGLPNDRFFAVRPEGSVSTLKIQRTERGDSAVYLCASSMWGTGTETQYFGPGTRLLVL.

The chain couples TRBV6-8 to TRBJ1-1; TRBD1 might be the D (6 bases). The CDR3 is 13 residues long. V lost 7 bases to trimming and J lost 2 bases, with 11 bases between them. Germline loops: CDR1 MNHGY, CDR2 SAAAGT. The CDR3 here is CASMGALNTEAFF. CDR3 in DNA: TGTGCCAGCATGGGGGCCCTTAACACTGAAGCTTTCTTT.

The chain employs TRBV4-1 and TRBJ1-5; the D is unclear. The CDR3 length is 13 residues. The V gene lost 3 bases and the J gene lost 12 bases, with 15 bases spanning the gap. Germline lookup yields CDR1 MGHRA and CDR2 YSYEKL. For the CDR3, the DNA is TGCGCCAGCAGCCAGACCCCGCTTGTAGTCCAGCATTTT. As protein: CASSQTPLVVQHF.

The J gene is TRBJ2-7, the V gene TRBV7-2, with D tentatively TRBD2 (5 bases). The CDR3 contains 17 residues. Trimming removed 3 bases from V and 4 bases from J, with 22 bases in between. CDR1 is SGHTA, CDR2 FQGNSA, per germline. The CDR3 DNA follows: TGTGCCAGCAGCTTCCCGACCACAGAGAGCGGTAGATACGAGCAGTACTTC. Its protein is CASSFPTTESGRYEQYF.

The genes are TRBV2 and TRBJ2-7; 8 bases are a match to TRBD1. The V and J ends lost 3 bases and 3 bases, in that order; junction bases with no gene match: 13. The CDR3 is 17 amino acids. Per germline, CDR1 SNHLY and CDR2 FYNNEI. The CDR3 nucleotides are TGTGCCAGCAGTGATCTGAGGGGGACAGGCCGAAACTACGAGCAGTACTTC. This gives the protein CASSDLRGTGRNYEQYF. Using reference TRBV2 and TRBJ2-7 for the parts outside the CDR3, the full variable domain is EPEVTQTPSHQVTQMGQEVILRCVPISNHLYFYWYRQILGQKVEFLVSFYNNEISEKSEIFDDQFSVERPDGSNFTLKIRSTKLEDSAMYFCASSDLRGTGRNYEQYFGPGTRLTVT.

The rearrangement uses TRBV29-1 and TRBJ1-1, with 9 bases lining up with TRBD1. The CDR3 is 13 amino acids. The trim removed 4 bases at V and 4 bases at J, leaving 4 bases unmatched. Germline-derived CDR1 and CDR2 are SQVTM and ANQGSEA. CDR3 residues: CSVAQGAGTEAFF. DNA of the CDR3: TGCAGCGTTGCACAGGGGGCCGGCACTGAAGCTTTCTTT.

The chain links TRBV6-4 to TRBJ1-2; D not resolved. Germline V gene data show CDR1 as MRHNA and CDR2 as SNTAGT. V was clipped by 5 bases and J by 10 bases, with 17 bases between them. The CDR3 contains 13 residues. The CDR3 spells CASSPDGWKDYTF. Written as DNA, the CDR3 is TGTGCCAGCAGTCCCGACGGGTGGAAAGACTACACCTTC.

This chain uses TRBV19 with TRBJ2-1, with D perhaps assigned TRBD1 or TRBD2 (5 bases each). Deletions cut 11 bases from V and 0 bases from J, with 17 bases between. The CDR3 extends over 15 amino acids. Germline V gene lookup returns CDR1 LNHDA and CDR2 SQIVND (reference sequence). The CDR3 bases are TGTGCCGCCTCGGCTGGGGGTAGCTCCTACAATGAGCAGTTCTTC. Its translation is CAASAGGSSYNEQFF. Variable domain in full (rest from reference TRBV19 and TRBJ2-1): DGGITQSPKYLFRKEGQNVTLSCEQNLNHDAMYWYRQDPGQGLRLIYYSQIVNDFQKGDIAEGYSVSREKKESFPLTVTSAQKNPTAFYLCAASAGGSSYNEQFFGPGTRLTVL.

The chain joins TRBV6-5 to TRBJ2-3; the match to TRBD1 covers 9 bases. Trimming removed 6 bases from V and 4 bases from J; junction bases left unmatched: 8. Germline CDR1 reads MNHEY; CDR2 reads SVGAGI. The CDR3 sequence is 15 residues long. CDR3 region: CASSVTGGGSDTQYF. The CDR3 DNA is TGTGCCAGCAGCGTAACAGGGGGCGGCTCAGATACGCAGTATTTT.

V and J are TRBV4-3 and TRBJ2-3, with 16 bases aligning to TRBD2. V gave up 1 base and J gave up 4 bases; unmatched junction bases: 8. CDR1 is LGHNA, CDR2 YSLEER, per germline. This CDR3 contains 19 residues. The CDR3 region is CASSQGAGTSGGAADTQYF. CDR3 nucleotides: TGCGCCAGCAGCCAAGGGGCCGGGACTAGCGGGGGGGCAGCAGATACGCAGTATTTT.

The rearrangement joins TRBV6-1 to TRBJ2-7; D is perhaps TRBD1 (6 bases). The V gene's germline CDR1 is MNHNS and CDR2 SASEGT. The V end was cut by 8 bases, the J end by 5 bases, with 16 bases between. The length of the CDR3 is 13 residues. For the CDR3, the DNA is TGTGCCAGCGCCGCGGACAGCGACGACGAGCAGTACTTC. This encodes CASAADSDDEQYF.